What follows are 9 T cell receptor beta chains derived from one specimen sequenced in a study of T cells in Graves' hyperthyroidism and ophthalmopathy. Amplified TCR beta CDR3 regions derived from RNA transcripts. With the HTBI primer set, the TCR CDR3 went through a first round of RT-PCR. One entry per CDR3 protein, called by TCRdb with MiXCR from the multiplex PCR reads. The data hold about 280,000 distinct CDR3 sequences, with about 25% observed a single time. The sequencing sample was made of blood. All receptors come from a man aged 35 to 55 with Graves' hyperthyroidism that later progressed to Graves' ophthalmopathy.

This clonotype was recorded a few times. The chain uses TRBV12-3 or TRBV12-4 and TRBJ2-5, with 10 bases fitting TRBD2. V was clipped by 5 bases and J by 5 bases; unmatched bases: 2. The CDR3 runs 13 residues. In DNA, the CDR3 is TGTGCCAGCAGTGGTAGCGGGAGGGAGACCCAGTACTTC. Translating it yields CASSGSGRETQYF.

This clonotype was seen many times. The rearrangement joins TRBV11-2 to TRBJ1-1, with unresolved D. The CDR3 loop spans 14 amino acids. The V gene lost 5 bases and the J gene lost 1 base, with 11 bases spanning the gap. Germline loops: CDR1 SGHAT, CDR2 FQNNGV. The CDR3 coding sequence is TGTGCCAGCAGCCAGAGCGGCGGGAACACTGAAGCTTTCTTT. Translating it yields CASSQSGGNTEAFF.

Many counts were recorded for this clonotype. The CDR3 DNA follows: TGTGCCAGCAGTGAATGGGGATATCCCACCGGGGAGCTGTTTTTT. The encoded protein is CASSEWGYPTGELFF. The chain carries TRBV6-1 and TRBJ2-2, with unresolved D. Germline V gives CDR1 MNHNS, CDR2 SASEGT. The CDR3 is made up of 15 amino acids. The V gene lost 2 bases and the J gene lost 4 bases, with 11 bases spanning the gap.

This clonotype was counted at least ten times. This chain links TRBV6-6 with TRBJ2-7; 7 bases match TRBD2. Germline CDR1 reads MNHNY; CDR2 reads SVGAGI (reference sequence). This CDR3 has 14 amino acids. Trimming removed 5 bases from V and 1 base from J; junction bases left unmatched: 5. The CDR3 region has the DNA TGTGCCAGCAGTCGGACTAGGACGTCCTACGAGCAGTACTTC. It translates to CASSRTRTSYEQYF.

The rearrangement uses TRBV3-1 and TRBJ2-5; D is ambiguous. Germline V lookup: CDR1 LGHDT, CDR2 YNNKEL (reference sequence). With 1 base removed from V and 3 bases from J, the gap between germline ends came to 15 bases. The CDR3 consists of 16 residues. The CDR3 region is CASSQVRAEKEETQYF. In DNA, the CDR3 is TGTGCCAGCAGCCAAGTCCGGGCGGAGAAAGAAGAGACCCAGTACTTC.

The J gene is TRBJ2-5, the V gene TRBV6-2 or TRBV6-3; 7 nucleotides match TRBD2. CDR1 and CDR2 (germline): MNHEY, SVGEGT. J was trimmed by 2 bases and V by 6 bases; bases with no gene match: 6. The CDR3 loop spans 14 amino acids. The CDR3: CASSSGLGQETQYF. CDR3 nucleotides: TGTGCCAGCAGCTCCGGACTAGGACAAGAGACCCAGTACTTC.

The rearrangement links TRBV27 to TRBJ2-7; D unclear. Germline CDR1 is MNHEY and CDR2 is SMNVEV (reference sequence). The length of the CDR3 is 15 residues. Trimming took 2 bases from V and 2 from J, leaving 13 bases between them. Written as DNA, the CDR3 is TGTGCCAGCAGTTTACGTTCCTATGCAGCCTACGAGCAGTACTTC. Translating gives CASSLRSYAAYEQYF.

This clonotype was seen many times. This sequence joins TRBV6-2 or TRBV6-3 and TRBJ2-5; 9 nucleotides line up with TRBD1. With V trimmed by 3 bases and J by 4 bases, 9 bases remained unmatched. CDR3 size: 16 residues. Looked up from germline, CDR1 is MNHEY and CDR2 is SVGEGT. Written as DNA, the CDR3 is TGTGCCAGCAGTTATAGCAGGACAGGGGTCGCAGAGACCCAGTACTTC. This encodes CASSYSRTGVAETQYF.

This clonotype appeared a single time. The chain couples TRBV5-1 to TRBJ2-5, with unresolved D. This CDR3 region has 13 residues. Germline lookup yields CDR1 SGHRS and CDR2 YFSETQ. V was pared by 2 bases and J by 2 bases, with 7 bases between. The CDR3 is CASSFEQQETQYF. CDR3 nucleotide sequence: TGCGCCAGCAGCTTTGAACAGCAAGAGACCCAGTACTTC.